These 11 T cell receptor beta chains share one sample of origin, sequenced in a study of shared clonotypes between healthy human individuals. Naivety among CD8 cells was defined by CD45RO negativity and positive CCR7 selection, thereby excluding terminally differentiated effector memory CD45RA+ cells. Sequencing was performed with immunoSEQ multiplex PCR; in TCRdb, only in-frame clones are kept and a portion is missing. The repertoire holds a few million clones, with just over 90% as singletons. Sample: naive CD8+ T cells from PBMCs. The receptors shown here come from a man between 18 and 35 years old in good health. Some clones in this sample may be carry-over from other donors' samples.

The chain employs TRBV7-9 and TRBJ1-1, with 10 bases lining up with TRBD1. The CDR3 has 16 amino acids. From germline, CDR1 is SEHNR and CDR2 FQNEAQ (reference sequence). Trimming cost V 4 bases and J 1 base; bases outside gene matches: 6. The CDR3 coding sequence is TGTGCCAGCAGCTCCCTGGGGGACAGGGGGAACACTGAAGCTTTCTTT. As protein: CASSSLGDRGNTEAFF. Looking up the rest from reference TRBV7-9 and TRBJ1-1 gives the full variable domain: DTGVSQNPRHKITKRGQNVTFRCDPISEHNRLYWYRQTLGQGPEFLTYFQNEAQLEKSRLLSDRFSAERPKGSFSTLEIQRTEQGDSAMYLCASSSLGDRGNTEAFFGQGTRLTVV.

The rearrangement links TRBV25-1 to TRBJ2-1; 11 positions agree with TRBD2. The germline gives CDR1 MGHDK, CDR2 SYGVNS. This CDR3 has 15 amino acids. Germline trimming cut 4 bases from V and 7 bases from J; bases unmatched to any gene: 6. CDR3 loop: CASSVFSGRENEQFF. DNA for the CDR3: TGTGCCAGCAGTGTCTTTAGCGGGAGGGAGAATGAGCAGTTCTTC.

The CDR3: CASSDSPTNGYTF. The DNA of the CDR3 is TGTGCCAGCAGTGACTCCCCCACGAATGGCTACACCTTC. The chain has TRBV6-4 and TRBJ1-2; the D is unclear. V dropped 0 bases and J dropped 6 bases, with 8 bases sitting between them. Germline CDR1 is MRHNA and CDR2 is SNTAGT. This CDR3 is built from 13 residues.

A single count supports this clone. V gene TRBV9 combines with J gene TRBJ2-1; 12 nucleotides match TRBD2. Germline V gene lookup returns CDR1 SGDLS and CDR2 YYNGEE. The CDR3 is 14 amino acids. V dropped 0 bases and J dropped 11; count of bases not matched to a gene: 3. CDR3 coding DNA: TGTGCCAGCAGCGTAGAACTAGCGGGAGGAAAGCAGTTCTTC. It encodes CASSVELAGGKQFF.

This chain connects TRBV6-1 to TRBJ2-7, with D possibly TRBD1 on 6 matching bases. The length of the CDR3 is 14 residues. Deletions cut 2 bases from V and 6 bases from J, with 14 bases between. CDR1 and CDR2 from the germline V gene are MNHNS and SASEGT. This CDR3 is CASSETGSGAEQYF. CDR3 nucleotide sequence: TGTGCCAGCAGTGAAACAGGGTCCGGCGCCGAGCAGTACTTC.

The chain carries TRBV6-1 and TRBJ2-7, with D perhaps TRBD1 (6 bases). The V gene's germline CDR1 is MNHNS and CDR2 SASEGT. This CDR3 comprises 15 residues. The V end was cut by 2 bases, the J end by 3 bases, with 14 bases between. The CDR3 sequence: CASSETGFESYEQYF. The CDR3 nucleotides are TGTGCCAGCAGTGAAACAGGGTTCGAAAGCTACGAGCAGTACTTC.

This chain uses TRBV5-6 with TRBJ2-1, with D hard to call. CDR3 length: 14 amino acids. CDR1 is SGHDT and CDR2 is YYEEEE in the germline V gene. Trimming stripped 1 base from V and 5 bases from J, with 10 bases between. CDR3 coding DNA: TGTGCCAGCAGCTTGTTCGGTTGGAACAATGAGCAGTTCTTC. Translation: CASSLFGWNNEQFF. The entire variable domain, with the rest obtained from reference TRBV5-6 and TRBJ2-1, is as follows: DAGVTQSPTHLIKTRGQQVTLRCSPKSGHDTVSWYQQALGQGPQFIFQYYEEEERQRGNFPDRFSGHQFPNYSSELNVNALLLGDSALYLCASSLFGWNNEQFFGPGTRLTVL.

V gene TRBV7-8 combines with J gene TRBJ2-3; 14 bases map to TRBD2. The CDR3 has 14 amino acids. Germline-derived CDR1 and CDR2 are SGHVS and FQNEAQ. The trim removed 4 bases at V and 6 bases at J, leaving 0 bases unmatched. This CDR3 reads CASSWTSGGDTQYF. In nucleotides, the CDR3 is TGTGCCAGCAGCTGGACTAGCGGGGGGGATACGCAGTATTTT.

V gene TRBV7-2 combines with J gene TRBJ2-1, with 10 bases matching TRBD1. Germline CDR1 is SGHTA and CDR2 is FQGNSA. This CDR3 is 15 amino acids long. Trimming removed 4 bases from V and 11 bases from J; junction bases left unmatched: 11. In DNA form, the CDR3 reads TGTGCCAGCAGCTCCCTAAAGGGACAGGGGATTAAGCAGTTCTTC. It codes for CASSSLKGQGIKQFF.

The rearrangement uses TRBV9 and TRBJ1-4, with a possible D match to TRBD1 (6 bases). The CDR3 length is 15 residues. Germline V gives CDR1 SGDLS, CDR2 YYNGEE. V was clipped by 4 bases and J by 8 bases, with 18 bases between them. CDR3 DNA: TGTGCCAGCAGCACTAGACAGGACCCGGGGGAAAAACTGTTTTTT. This sequence encodes CASSTRQDPGEKLFF.

This chain links TRBV7-6 with TRBJ2-1; D call uncertain. CDR3 length: 16 residues. Per the germline V gene, CDR1 is SGHVS and CDR2 is FNYEAQ. With 7 bases removed from V and 0 bases from J, the gap between germline ends came to 16 bases. CDR3 residues: CASTELDPNSYNEQFF. In DNA, the CDR3 is TGTGCCAGCACCGAATTAGACCCTAACTCCTACAATGAGCAGTTCTTC.